A single sample gave rise to the 21 T cell receptor beta chains below, sequenced in a study of cytomegalovirus exposure and HLA in healthy donors. The PCR used 60 Vbeta and 13 Jbeta primers. The method was immunoSEQ multiplex PCR; TCRdb's version includes in-frame clones alone and lacks a portion of them. The table has approximately 180,000 clones, around 80% seen once; the top ten hold about 1.4%. Sequencing was carried out using PBMCs. The receptors shown here come from a woman between 25 and 40 years old in good health and CMV-seropositive.

The chain recombines TRBV15 with TRBJ2-4, with TRBD1 matching 8 bases. This CDR3 spans 18 amino acids. Unmatched junction bases numbered 15, after V lost 0 bases and J lost 8 bases. Germline lookup yields CDR1 LNHNV and CDR2 YYDKDF (reference sequence). Here the CDR3 reads CATSRDRGLFPRRDIQYF. The DNA for the CDR3 is TGTGCCACCAGCAGAGACAGGGGGCTTTTTCCCCGCAGAGACATTCAGTACTTC.

Only a few counts were recorded for this clone. The rearrangement joins TRBV27 to TRBJ1-5; D is possibly TRBD1 (5 bases). CDR3 length equals 14 residues. The V gene lost 2 bases and the J gene lost 6 bases, with 11 bases spanning the gap. Germline V lookup: CDR1 MNHEY, CDR2 SMNVEV (reference sequence). The DNA of the CDR3 is TGTGCCAGCAGTTTACAGGGCGGTGGTCAGCCCCAGCATTTT. Translation gives CASSLQGGGQPQHF.

This chain joins TRBV2 and TRBJ2-7, with 7 bases identical to TRBD2. Germline trimming cut 8 bases from V and 4 bases from J; bases unmatched to any gene: 20. This CDR3 is built from 17 residues. Germline CDR1 is SNHLY and CDR2 is FYNNEI. CDR3 coding DNA: TGTGCCAGCCGGGGCCTGAGGTTGCGCGGGGGTCGATACGAGCAGTACTTC. Its translation: CASRGLRLRGGRYEQYF.

The V gene is TRBV6-5, the J gene TRBJ2-5; D remains ambiguous. This CDR3 is 14 amino acids long. V was trimmed by 0 bases and J by 1 base, leaving 6 bases between them. CDR1 MNHEY and CDR2 SVGAGI come from the germline V gene. CDR3 nucleotides: TGTGCCAGCAGTTACTCGGCTGGCCAAGAGACCCAGTACTTC. This sequence encodes CASSYSAGQETQYF.

The chain combines TRBV9 with TRBJ2-5; 8 bases fit TRBD2. CDR1 and CDR2 (germline): SGDLS, YYNGEE. CDR3 length: 14 residues. Trimming took 4 bases from V and 6 from J; bases not matched to a gene: 8. The CDR3 loop is CASSPLAGPQTQYF. Here the CDR3 DNA reads TGTGCCAGCAGCCCGTTAGCGGGACCGCAGACCCAGTACTTC.

This clone was observed once. CDR3 sequence: CASSLSVSNYGYTF. Written as DNA, the CDR3 is TGTGCCAGCAGCTTGTCGGTCTCGAACTATGGCTACACCTTC. V gene TRBV5-6 combines with J gene TRBJ1-2; D unresolved. Germline CDR1 and CDR2: SGHDT and YYEEEE. The CDR3 length is 14 residues. V was clipped by 1 base and J by 2 bases, with 9 bases between them.

V is TRBV5-6 and J is TRBJ2-5; TRBD2 aligns across 13 bases. Germline CDR1 is SGHDT and CDR2 is YYEEEE. This CDR3 spans 15 amino acids. V was clipped by 3 bases and J by 3 bases; unmatched bases: 2. Here the CDR3 DNA reads TGTGCCAGCAGCTGGGGGACTAGCGGGGAAGAGACCCAGTACTTC. Translation: CASSWGTSGEETQYF. The entire variable domain, with the rest obtained from reference TRBV5-6 and TRBJ2-5, is as follows: DAGVTQSPTHLIKTRGQQVTLRCSPKSGHDTVSWYQQALGQGPQFIFQYYEEEERQRGNFPDRFSGHQFPNYSSELNVNALLLGDSALYLCASSWGTSGEETQYFGPGTRLLVL.

The V and J genes are TRBV10-2 and TRBJ2-1, with TRBD2 matching over 9 bases. Per the germline V gene, CDR1 is WSHSY and CDR2 is SAAADI. The CDR3 length is 14 residues. J lost 2 bases, V lost 4 bases, and 0 bases had no gene match. CDR3 sequence (DNA): TGCGCCAGCAGTGGCGGGAGGGCCTACAATGAGCAGTTCTTC. Encoded protein: CASSGGRAYNEQFF.

This clone was seen a single time. The chain uses TRBV15 and TRBJ2-3, with 12 bases aligning to TRBD2. The junction had 6 bases not matched to a gene; V was cut back by 5 bases and J by 3 bases. This CDR3 is 16 amino acids long. CDR1 is LNHNV, CDR2 YYDKDF, per germline (reference sequence). The CDR3 bases are TGTGCCACCAGCCCGCGCCTAGCGGGGGGGACAGATACGCAGTATTTT. Translating it yields CATSPRLAGGTDTQYF.

The chain is built from TRBV10-3 and TRBJ1-1; tentatively, D is TRBD1 (6 bases). The germline gives CDR1 ENHRY, CDR2 SYGVKD. The germline V and J ends were trimmed by 6 bases and 3 bases, with 11 bases remaining between them. The CDR3 runs to 13 residues. CDR3 sequence reads: CAISIQGDTEAFF. The CDR3 nucleotides are TGTGCCATCAGCATACAGGGTGACACTGAAGCTTTCTTT.

This chain connects TRBV5-8 to TRBJ2-2, with a tentative D call TRBD2 (6 bases). The CDR3 spans 15 residues. The V gene lost 3 bases and the J gene lost 1 base, with 10 bases spanning the gap. Germline assignment: CDR1 SGHTS and CDR2 YDEGEE. DNA of the CDR3: TGTGCCAGCAGCTACCGGGGGTTGAACACCGGGGAGCTGTTTTTT. This codes for CASSYRGLNTGELFF.

CDR3 sequence (DNA): TGCGCCAGCAGCCTTACCGGGACTAGAAAAGAGACCCAGTACTTC. It encodes CASSLTGTRKETQYF. The chain couples TRBV4-1 to TRBJ2-5, with 8 bases matching TRBD2. CDR1 MGHRA and CDR2 YSYEKL come from the germline V gene. The CDR3 is made up of 15 amino acids. J gave up 3 bases and V 4 bases, and 7 bases lay outside the gene matches.

The rearrangement links TRBV27 to TRBJ2-2; 8 positions match TRBD1. Trimming took 4 bases from V and 4 from J; bases not matched to a gene: 11. Germline CDR1 reads MNHEY; CDR2 reads SMNVEV (reference sequence). This CDR3 is 17 amino acids long. CDR3 protein: CASSSDRAAIGTGELFF. The CDR3 DNA sequence: TGTGCCAGCAGTTCGGACAGGGCGGCAATTGGCACCGGGGAGCTGTTTTTT.

J is TRBJ1-6 and V is TRBV6-1; 8 bases are a match to TRBD1. Germline V gene data show CDR1 as MNHNS and CDR2 as SASEGT. V shed 7 bases and J 5 bases; nucleotides not matched to a gene: 7. CDR3 length equals 15 residues. CDR3: CASTRVDRDNSPLHF. The CDR3 nucleotides read TGTGCCAGCACGAGAGTGGACAGGGATAATTCACCCCTCCACTTT.

Worth noting for this clone: Without the conserved terminal phenylalanine or tryptophan, this CDR3 likely stems from a read error. The chain couples TRBV12-5 to TRBJ1-2, with TRBD1 as a possible D gene (6 bases). Germline CDR1 is LGHNT and CDR2 is FRNRAP. The CDR3 sequence is 14 residues long. V was cut by 5 bases and J by 5 bases, with 15 bases left in between. The CDR3 sequence is CASGGTGRVYGYTL. DNA for the CDR3: TGTGCTAGTGGTGGTACAGGGCGGGTATATGGCTACACCCTC.

The table lists this clone with a few counts. V gene TRBV5-8 combines with J gene TRBJ1-5; 7 bases fit TRBD1. The CDR3 sequence is 14 residues long. Germline CDR1 and CDR2: SGHTS and YDEGEE. The junction had 3 bases not matched to a gene; V was cut back by 3 bases and J by 3 bases. This chain's CDR3 is CASSYGQVNQPQHF. The CDR3 coding sequence is TGTGCCAGCAGCTACGGACAGGTCAATCAGCCCCAGCATTTT.

The genes are TRBV28 and TRBJ1-1; tentative D call: TRBD1 (6 bases). V gave up 6 bases and J gave up 1 base, with 12 bases separating them. The CDR3 runs 14 residues. Germline values: CDR1 MDHEN, CDR2 SYDVKM. In DNA, the CDR3 is TGTGCCAGCAGACGCGGACAGACGAACACTGAAGCTTTCTTT. Translated: CASRRGQTNTEAFF.

The rearrangement uses TRBV2 and TRBJ1-1; possibly TRBD1 for D (5 bases). Deletions cut 4 bases from V and 2 bases from J, with 11 bases between. Germline V gene sequence: CDR1 SNHLY, CDR2 FYNNEI. The CDR3 covers 14 residues. The DNA of the CDR3 is TGTGCCAGCAGTGGAGTCAGGGCAAACACTGAAGCTTTCTTT. Translation: CASSGVRANTEAFF. The full variable domain, in which reference TRBV2 and TRBJ1-1 provide the parts outside the CDR3, is EPEVTQTPSHQVTQMGQEVILRCVPISNHLYFYWYRQILGQKVEFLVSFYNNEISEKSEIFDDQFSVERPDGSNFTLKIRSTKLEDSAMYFCASSGVRANTEAFFGQGTRLTVV.

The chain is built from TRBV27 and TRBJ2-2; D call uncertain. Germline V gene lookup returns CDR1 MNHEY and CDR2 SMNVEV (reference sequence). The CDR3 has 15 residues. The V end was cut by 5 bases, the J end by 0 bases, with 10 bases between. The CDR3 loop is CASSADTTNTGELFF. The CDR3 coding sequence is TGTGCCAGCAGTGCCGACACAACGAACACCGGGGAGCTGTTTTTT.

The chain joins TRBV28 to TRBJ1-5, with 10 bases that match TRBD1. CDR1 and CDR2 from the germline V gene are MDHEN and SYDVKM. Trimming at V came to 11 bases and at J to 7 bases, leaving 11 bases not matched to a gene. This CDR3 has 14 residues. CDR3 coding DNA: TGTGCCGGTTCCCGGGACAGGGGAAGACAGCCCCAGCATTTT. Protein product: CAGSRDRGRQPQHF.

In nucleotides, the CDR3 is TGTGCCAGCAGCTCATCCCTCCAGGGGGCGATCACCGGGGAGCTGTTTTTT. Translated, it gives CASSSSLQGAITGELFF. The rearrangement uses TRBV7-6 and TRBJ2-2; 8 bases map to TRBD1. Trimming removed 4 bases from V and 4 bases from J; junction bases left unmatched: 11. The germline V gene has CDR1 SGHVS and CDR2 FNYEAQ. This CDR3 contains 17 residues.